This T cell receptor beta chain was sequenced during a study of shared clonotypes between healthy human individuals. CDR3 length: 14 amino acids. The germline gives CDR1 MDHEN, CDR2 SYDVKM. Trimming removed 5 bases from V and 5 bases from J, with 15 bases in between. Sequencing used immunoSEQ multiplex PCR; TCRdb keeps in-frame clones, though not all of them. The sample includes approximately 2.1 million clones, 90% to 95% of them seen just once. The TCR comes from a man aged 18 to 29 in good health. Some clones in this sample may be carry-over from other donors' samples. The V and J genes are TRBV28 and TRBJ1-2; D is possibly TRBD1 (5 bases). Sample: naive CD4+ T cells from PBMCs. As to subset: CD45RA+ positively selected. For the CDR3, the DNA is TGTGCCAGCAGTCAATCGACAGTCACTTATGGCTACACCTTC. Protein product: CASSQSTVTYGYTF.